This TCR beta chain was sequenced in a study of spatial heterogeneity in lung cancer. This clonotype is medium-sized within its sample. Its antigen is as yet unknown. A unique molecular identifier was carried by every single TCR cDNA molecule. TCRdb re-called the 5' RACE reads through MiXCR, storing one row per CDR3 protein. The sample shows 8,000 to 9,500 distinct CDR3 sequences, about 4.5% of them seen only once. The sample's time point: sample taken at primary tumor resection. Whole RNA from tumor, nontumor lung or frozen PBMC was sequenced unsorted. CDR1 is MNHEY, CDR2 SVGAGI, per germline. Trimming removed 2 bases from V and 4 bases from J; junction bases left unmatched: 4. This CDR3 spans 15 amino acids. Study-level points and caveats: Coverage of tumor T cells, an estimated figure, was about 6.3% for alpha and approximately 12% for beta chains. Counts that tracked tumor mutation counts were those of expanded intratumoral alpha and beta TCRs.

Source: lung tumor tissue, taken at surgery. The TCR sequence derives from a female donor with early-stage non-small cell lung cancer. V and J are TRBV6-5 and TRBJ1-2, with 10 bases fitting TRBD1. Here the CDR3 reads CASSYGTGASYGYTF. The CDR3 DNA reads TGTGCCAGCAGTTACGGGACAGGGGCAAGCTATGGCTACACCTTC.